This TCR beta chain was found in a study of early T cells in non-severe SARS-CoV-2 infection. On the study more broadly: Sequenced bulk RNA came from whole blood that was unsorted, and chains were unpaired.

Whole-study results and caveats: The VDJdb matching leaned toward anti-spike CD8 responses and overlooked private and CD4 specificities.

Germline V lookup: CDR1 SNHLY, CDR2 FYNNEI. The CDR3 totals 15 residues. Trimming removed 1 base at V and 2 bases at J, with 10 bases between. Individual cDNA molecules each received unique molecular identifiers attached to them. TCRdb ran MiXCR on the 5' RACE reads and lists one entry per CDR3 protein. This repertoire shows tens of thousands of distinct CDR3 sequences, 12% found once; its top ten account for roughly 6.1%. There are many counts of this clonotype. The antigen remains unidentified. Material: whole blood. This receptor was identified in an adult who was a healthcare worker with PCR-confirmed SARS-CoV-2 infection or an uninfected control (not recorded which). The V gene is TRBV2, the J gene TRBJ2-3, with D perhaps being TRBD1 or TRBD2 (6 bases each). CDR3 region: CASSEVGGYTDTQYF. The CDR3 bases are TGTGCCAGCAGTGAAGTGGGGGGCTACACAGATACGCAGTATTTT.